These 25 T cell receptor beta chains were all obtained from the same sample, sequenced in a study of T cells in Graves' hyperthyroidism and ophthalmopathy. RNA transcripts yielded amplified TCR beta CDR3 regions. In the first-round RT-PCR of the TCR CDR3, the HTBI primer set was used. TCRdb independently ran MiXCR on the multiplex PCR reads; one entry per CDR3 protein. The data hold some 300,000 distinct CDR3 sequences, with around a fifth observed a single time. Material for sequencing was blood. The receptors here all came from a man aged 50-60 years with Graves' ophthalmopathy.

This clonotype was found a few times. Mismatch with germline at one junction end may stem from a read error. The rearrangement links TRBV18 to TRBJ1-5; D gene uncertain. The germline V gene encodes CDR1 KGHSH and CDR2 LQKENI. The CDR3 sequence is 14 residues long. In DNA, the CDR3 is TGTGCCAGCTCACCTGCGCAGGCAAATCAACCCCAGCATTTT. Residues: CASSPAQANQPQHF. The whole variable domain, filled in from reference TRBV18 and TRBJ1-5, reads NAGVMQNPRHLVRRRGQEARLRCSPMKGHSHVYWYRQLPEEGLKFMVYLQKENIIDESGMPKERFSAEFPKEGPSILRIQQVVRGDSAAYFCASSPAQANQPQHFGDGTRLSIL.

CDR3 nucleotide sequence: TGTGCCAGCAGCCCCGGGGCTAGCGGGGACTACGAGCAGTACTTC. Its translation: CASSPGASGDYEQYF. The rearrangement uses TRBV4-2 and TRBJ2-7; TRBD2 aligns across 9 bases. CDR1 LGHNA and CDR2 YNFKEQ come from the germline V gene. This CDR3 has 15 residues. V dropped 4 bases and J dropped 3; count of bases not matched to a gene: 7.

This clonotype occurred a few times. CDR3 protein: CASSEESGGGQPQHF. As DNA, the CDR3 is TGTGCCAGCAGTGAAGAATCAGGAGGGGGTCAGCCCCAGCATTTT. V usage is TRBV6-1 and J usage is TRBJ1-5, with a weak D call TRBD1 (6 bases). This CDR3 contains 15 residues. Germline assignment: CDR1 MNHNS and CDR2 SASEGT. Between the trimmed V and J ends, which lost 1 base and 6 bases, there was a span of 13 bases.

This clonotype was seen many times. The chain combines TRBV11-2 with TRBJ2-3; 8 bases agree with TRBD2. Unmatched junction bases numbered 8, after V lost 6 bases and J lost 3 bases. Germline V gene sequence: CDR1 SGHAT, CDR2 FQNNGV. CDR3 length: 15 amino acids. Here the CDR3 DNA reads TGTGCCAGCAGATATAGCGGGAAAGGGACAGATACGCAGTATTTT. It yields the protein CASRYSGKGTDTQYF.

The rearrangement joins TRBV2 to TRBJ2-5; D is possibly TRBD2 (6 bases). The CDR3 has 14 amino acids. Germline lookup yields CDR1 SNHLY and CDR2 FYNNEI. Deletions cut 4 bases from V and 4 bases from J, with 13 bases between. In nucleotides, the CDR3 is TGTGCCAGCAGTGGCGGGACCGGAGGAGAGACCCAGTACTTC. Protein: CASSGGTGGETQYF.

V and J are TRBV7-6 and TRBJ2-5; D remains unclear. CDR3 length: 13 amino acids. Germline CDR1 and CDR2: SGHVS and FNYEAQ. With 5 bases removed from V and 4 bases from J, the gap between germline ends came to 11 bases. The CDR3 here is CASSTPRTETQYF. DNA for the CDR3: TGTGCCAGCAGCACCCCCCGGACAGAGACCCAGTACTTC.

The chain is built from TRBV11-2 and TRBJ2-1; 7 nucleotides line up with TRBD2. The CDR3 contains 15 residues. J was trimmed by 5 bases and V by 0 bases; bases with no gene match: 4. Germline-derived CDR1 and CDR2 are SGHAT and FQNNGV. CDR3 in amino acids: CASSLEREGNNEQFF. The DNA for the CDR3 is TGTGCCAGCAGCTTAGAGAGGGAGGGGAACAATGAGCAGTTCTTC. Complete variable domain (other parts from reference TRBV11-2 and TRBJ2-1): EAGVAQSPRYKIIEKRQSVAFWCNPISGHATLYWYQQILGQGPKLLIQFQNNGVVDDSQLPKDRFSAERLKGVDSTLKIQPAKLEDSAVYLCASSLEREGNNEQFFGPGTRLTVL.

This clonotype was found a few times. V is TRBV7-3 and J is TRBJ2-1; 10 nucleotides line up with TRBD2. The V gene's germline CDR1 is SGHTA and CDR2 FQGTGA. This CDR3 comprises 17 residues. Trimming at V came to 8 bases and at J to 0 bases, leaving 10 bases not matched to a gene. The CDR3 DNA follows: TGTGCCAGCTCCCGAGCGGGAGGGCGGAGCTCCTACAATGAGCAGTTCTTC. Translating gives CASSRAGGRSSYNEQFF.

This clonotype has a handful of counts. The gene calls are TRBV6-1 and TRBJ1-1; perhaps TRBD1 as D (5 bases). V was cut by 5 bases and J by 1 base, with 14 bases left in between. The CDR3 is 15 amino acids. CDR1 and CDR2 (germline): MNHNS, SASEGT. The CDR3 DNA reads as TGTGCCAGCAGTCCCCCGGGACGTTGGAACACTGAAGCTTTCTTT. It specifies CASSPPGRWNTEAFF.

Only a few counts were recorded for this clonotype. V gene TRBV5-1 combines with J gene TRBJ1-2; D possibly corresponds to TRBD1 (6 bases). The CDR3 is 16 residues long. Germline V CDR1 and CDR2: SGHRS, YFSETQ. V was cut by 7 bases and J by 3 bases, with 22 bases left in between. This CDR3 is CASAPGQGGIHYGYTF. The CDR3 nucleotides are TGCGCCAGCGCACCGGGACAAGGGGGGATCCACTATGGCTACACCTTC.

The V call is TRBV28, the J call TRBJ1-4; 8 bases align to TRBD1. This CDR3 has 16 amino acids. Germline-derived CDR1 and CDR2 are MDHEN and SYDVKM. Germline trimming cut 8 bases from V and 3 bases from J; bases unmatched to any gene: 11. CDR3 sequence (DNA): TGTGCCAGCGGCCTTGAACAGGGGGGATCTAATGAAAAACTGTTTTTT. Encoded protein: CASGLEQGGSNEKLFF.

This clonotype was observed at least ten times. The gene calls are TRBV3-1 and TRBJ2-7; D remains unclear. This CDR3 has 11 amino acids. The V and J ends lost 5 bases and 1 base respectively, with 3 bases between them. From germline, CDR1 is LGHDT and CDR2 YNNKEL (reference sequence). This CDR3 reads CASSLSYEQYF. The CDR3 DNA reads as TGTGCCAGCAGCTTATCCTACGAGCAGTACTTC.

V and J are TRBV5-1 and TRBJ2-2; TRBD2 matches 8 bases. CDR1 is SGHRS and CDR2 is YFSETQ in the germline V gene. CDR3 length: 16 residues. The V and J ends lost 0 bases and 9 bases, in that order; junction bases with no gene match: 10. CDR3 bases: TGCGCCAGCAGCTTGGCTTCCAGCGGGAGACTCCGGGAGCTGTTTTTT. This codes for CASSLASSGRLRELFF.

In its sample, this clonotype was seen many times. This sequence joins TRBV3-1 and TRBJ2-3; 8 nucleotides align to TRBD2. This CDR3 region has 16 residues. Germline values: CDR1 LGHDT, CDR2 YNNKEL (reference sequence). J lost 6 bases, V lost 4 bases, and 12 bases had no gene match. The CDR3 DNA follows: TGTGCCAGCAGCCGCTCCGGGATAGCGGGAACGGATACGCAGTATTTT. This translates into CASSRSGIAGTDTQYF.

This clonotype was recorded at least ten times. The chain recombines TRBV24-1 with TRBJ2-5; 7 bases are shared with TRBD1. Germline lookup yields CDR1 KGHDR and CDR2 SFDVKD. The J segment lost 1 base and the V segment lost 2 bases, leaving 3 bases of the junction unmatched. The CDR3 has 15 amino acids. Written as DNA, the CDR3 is TGTGCCACCAGTGATTCCCGGACAGGCCAAGAGACCCAGTACTTC. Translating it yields CATSDSRTGQETQYF.

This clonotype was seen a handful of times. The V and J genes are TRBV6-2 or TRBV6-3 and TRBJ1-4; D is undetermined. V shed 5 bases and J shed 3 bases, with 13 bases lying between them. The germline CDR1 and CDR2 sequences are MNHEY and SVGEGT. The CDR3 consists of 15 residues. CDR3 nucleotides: TGTGCCAGCAGTGATGTAGGGATCGCTAATGAAAAACTGTTTTTT. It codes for CASSDVGIANEKLFF.

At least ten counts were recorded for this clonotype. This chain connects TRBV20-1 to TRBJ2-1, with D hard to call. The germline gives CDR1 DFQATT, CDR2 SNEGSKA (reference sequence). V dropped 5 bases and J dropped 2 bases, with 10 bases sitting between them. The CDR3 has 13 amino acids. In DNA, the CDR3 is TGCAGTGCTGCTCTCCAACCCTACAATGAGCAGTTCTTC. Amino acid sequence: CSAALQPYNEQFF.

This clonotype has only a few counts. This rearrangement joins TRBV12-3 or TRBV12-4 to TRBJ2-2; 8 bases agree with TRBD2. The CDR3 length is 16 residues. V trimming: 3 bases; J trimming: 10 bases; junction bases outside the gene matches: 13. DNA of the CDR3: TGTGCCAGCAGTTTTTTCCCCGGACGGGGGGGTTCGGAGCTGTTTTTT. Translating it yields CASSFFPGRGGSELFF.

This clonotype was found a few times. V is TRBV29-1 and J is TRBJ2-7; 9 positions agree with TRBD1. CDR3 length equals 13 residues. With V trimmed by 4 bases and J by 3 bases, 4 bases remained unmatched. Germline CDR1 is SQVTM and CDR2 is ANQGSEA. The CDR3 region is CSVGGTGNYEQYF. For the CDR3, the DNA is TGCAGCGTTGGAGGGACAGGGAACTACGAGCAGTACTTC.

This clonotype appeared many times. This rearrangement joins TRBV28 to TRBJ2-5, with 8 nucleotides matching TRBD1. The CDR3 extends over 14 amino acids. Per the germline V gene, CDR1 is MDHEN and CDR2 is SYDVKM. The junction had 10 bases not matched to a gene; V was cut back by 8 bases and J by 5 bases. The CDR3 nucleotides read TGTGCCAGCCGTACACAGGGGGGATCGGAGACCCAGTACTTC. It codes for CASRTQGGSETQYF.

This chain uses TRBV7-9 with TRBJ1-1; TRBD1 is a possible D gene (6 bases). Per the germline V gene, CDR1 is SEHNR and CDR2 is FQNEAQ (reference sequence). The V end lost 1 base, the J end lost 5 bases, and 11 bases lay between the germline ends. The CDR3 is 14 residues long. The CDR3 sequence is CASSLDSGDTEAFF. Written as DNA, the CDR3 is TGTGCCAGCAGCTTAGATTCAGGGGATACTGAAGCTTTCTTT.

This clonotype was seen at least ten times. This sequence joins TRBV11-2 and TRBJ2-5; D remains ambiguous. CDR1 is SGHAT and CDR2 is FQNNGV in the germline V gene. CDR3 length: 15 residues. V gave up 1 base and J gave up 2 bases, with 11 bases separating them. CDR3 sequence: CASSLVAGRQETQYF. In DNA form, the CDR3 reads TGTGCCAGCAGCTTAGTGGCAGGCAGACAAGAGACCCAGTACTTC.

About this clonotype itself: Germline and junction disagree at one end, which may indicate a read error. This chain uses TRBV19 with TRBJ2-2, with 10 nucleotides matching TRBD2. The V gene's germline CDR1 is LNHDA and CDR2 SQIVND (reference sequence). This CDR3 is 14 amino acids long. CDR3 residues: CASSSGRSTGELFF. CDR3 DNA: TGTGCCAGCAGTAGCGGGAGGAGCACCGGGGAGCTGTTTTTT.

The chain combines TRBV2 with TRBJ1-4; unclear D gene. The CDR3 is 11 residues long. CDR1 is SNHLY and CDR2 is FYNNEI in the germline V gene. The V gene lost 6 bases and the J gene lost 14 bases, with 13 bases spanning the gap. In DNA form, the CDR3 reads TGTGCCAGCAGCCAACAGAAAGGTCTGTTTTTT. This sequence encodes CASSQQKGLFF. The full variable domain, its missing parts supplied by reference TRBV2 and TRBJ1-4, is EPEVTQTPSHQVTQMGQEVILRCVPISNHLYFYWYRQILGQKVEFLVSFYNNEISEKSEIFDDQFSVERPDGSNFTLKIRSTKLEDSAMYFCASSQQKGLFFGSGTQLSVL.

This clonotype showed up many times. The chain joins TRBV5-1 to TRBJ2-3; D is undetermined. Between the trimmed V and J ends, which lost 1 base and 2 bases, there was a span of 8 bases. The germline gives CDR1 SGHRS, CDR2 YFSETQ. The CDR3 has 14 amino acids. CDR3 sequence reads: CASSLSSFTDTQYF. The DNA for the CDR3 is TGCGCCAGCAGCTTGTCCAGCTTCACAGATACGCAGTATTTT.